One sample yielded the 19 T cell receptor beta chains listed below, sequenced in a study of blood T cell repertoires in COVID-19. Sequencing used immunoSEQ multiplex PCR; TCRdb keeps in-frame clones, though not all of them. The sample consists of more than 85,000 clones, about 75% of them appearing once. Sample: peripheral blood. The receptors were gathered from a woman at least 80 years old with active or convalescent COVID-19.

This chain links TRBV7-9 with TRBJ2-1; the D gene is possibly TRBD1 (6 bases). Germline values: CDR1 SEHNR, CDR2 FQNEAQ (reference sequence). V lost 2 bases, J lost 0 bases, and 11 bases lay in between. This CDR3 has 16 residues. CDR3 residues: CASSLSGADSYNEQFF. DNA of the CDR3: TGTGCCAGCAGCTTATCAGGGGCAGACTCCTACAATGAGCAGTTCTTC.

The genes are TRBV18 and TRBJ1-1; 8 nucleotides agree with TRBD1. V trimming: 6 bases; J trimming: 4 bases; junction bases outside the gene matches: 19. In germline, CDR1 is KGHSH, CDR2 LQKENI. This CDR3 is 18 amino acids long. The CDR3 sequence: CASSQSLGQGMKSTEAFF. The CDR3 nucleotides are TGTGCCAGCTCCCAAAGCCTCGGACAGGGAATGAAGTCCACTGAAGCTTTCTTT.

The rearrangement joins TRBV5-1 to TRBJ2-7; TRBD1 is a possible D gene (5 bases). The CDR3 runs to 14 residues. From germline, CDR1 is SGHRS and CDR2 YFSETQ. Trimming removed 1 base at V and 5 bases at J, with 13 bases between. CDR3 sequence reads: CASSLNGQGHEQYF. The CDR3 region has the DNA TGCGCCAGCAGCTTGAATGGGCAGGGTCACGAGCAGTACTTC.

The chain joins TRBV20-1 to TRBJ2-4, with D possibly TRBD2 on 6 matching bases. The CDR3 has 14 residues. CDR1 and CDR2 from the germline V gene are DFQATT and SNEGSKA (reference sequence). Trimming pared 3 bases from V and 3 bases from J, leaving 12 bases between. In DNA form, the CDR3 reads TGCAGTGCTAGTGTTGGGGGGAGCAAAAACATTCAGTACTTC. Residues: CSASVGGSKNIQYF.

V is TRBV28 and J is TRBJ1-1; TRBD1 is a possible D gene (5 bases). V lost 1 base and J lost 8, with 8 bases in between. The CDR3 is 12 residues long. The germline V gene has CDR1 MDHEN and CDR2 SYDVKM. The CDR3 is CASSLLGAEAFF. The CDR3 DNA is TGTGCCAGCAGTTTATTAGGGGCCGAAGCTTTCTTT.

The chain combines TRBV6-5 with TRBJ1-2, with 10 nucleotides matching TRBD1. The germline gives CDR1 MNHEY, CDR2 SVGAGI. The V segment lost 2 bases and the J segment 6 bases; nucleotides outside the gene matches: 3. The CDR3 is 14 amino acids. CDR3: CASSYTGTGDGYTF. The CDR3 nucleotides are TGTGCCAGCAGTTACACCGGGACAGGGGATGGCTACACCTTC.

The V gene is TRBV28, the J gene TRBJ2-1, with 7 bases that match TRBD2. Unmatched junction bases numbered 13, after V lost 6 bases and J lost 5 bases. Looked up from germline, CDR1 is MDHEN and CDR2 is SYDVKM. This CDR3 has 16 amino acids. CDR3 region: CASSPPGGRANNEQFF. DNA for the CDR3: TGTGCCAGCAGCCCGCCTGGGGGGAGGGCCAACAATGAGCAGTTCTTC.

This rearrangement joins TRBV27 to TRBJ1-2; 9 bases are a match to TRBD1. Germline V gene lookup returns CDR1 MNHEY and CDR2 SMNVEV (reference sequence). The CDR3 runs to 15 residues. V gave up 5 bases and J gave up 5 bases; unmatched junction bases: 9. The CDR3 loop is CASSLNRDRVYGYTF. Here the CDR3 DNA reads TGTGCCAGCAGTCTAAACCGGGACAGGGTATATGGCTACACCTTC.

The chain has TRBV7-3 and TRBJ2-4; TRBD2 might be the D (5 bases). The V and J ends lost 2 bases and 6 bases respectively, with 8 bases between them. This CDR3 has 13 amino acids. In germline, CDR1 is SGHTA, CDR2 FQGTGA. The CDR3 DNA sequence: TGTGCCAGCAGCTTAGGCGGGCCAAACATTCAGTACTTC. Translation gives CASSLGGPNIQYF.

There are many counts of this clone. The gene calls are TRBV18 and TRBJ2-2; 7 bases line up with TRBD1. Germline-derived CDR1 and CDR2 are KGHSH and LQKENI. The CDR3 runs to 16 residues. J lost 0 bases, V lost 2 bases, and 3 bases had no gene match. Here the CDR3 DNA reads TGTGCCAGCTCACCAAGGGGGACAGCGAACACCGGGGAGCTGTTTTTT. Amino acids: CASSPRGTANTGELFF.

In its sample, this clone was seen a few times. The chain combines TRBV7-9 with TRBJ2-1; D gene unclear. The CDR3 spans 14 residues. Germline-derived CDR1 and CDR2 are SEHNR and FQNEAQ (reference sequence). Between the trimmed V and J ends, which lost 4 bases and 7 bases, there was a span of 14 bases. The CDR3 spells CASSSFSTENEQFF. The CDR3 DNA is TGTGCCAGCAGCTCCTTTTCGACTGAAAATGAGCAGTTCTTC.

The V and J genes are TRBV7-2 and TRBJ2-7, with TRBD2 as a possible D gene (7 bases). Germline values: CDR1 SGHTA, CDR2 FQGNSA. This CDR3 has 15 residues. Between the trimmed V and J ends, which lost 5 bases and 7 bases, there was a span of 21 bases. CDR3 DNA sequence: TGTGCCAGCAGCCATCGAGGGGGGGAAGGAAGAGAGCAGTACTTC. The encoded protein is CASSHRGGEGREQYF. Full variable domain (rest looked up from reference TRBV7-2 and TRBJ2-7): GAGVSQSPSNKVTEKGKDVELRCDPISGHTALYWYRQSLGQGLEFLIYFQGNSAPDKSGLPSDRFSAERTGGSVSTLTIQRTQQEDSAVYLCASSHRGGEGREQYFGPGTRLTVT.

V and J are TRBV5-6 and TRBJ2-5, with 10 positions matching TRBD2. This CDR3 contains 16 residues. V was pared by 3 bases and J by 4 bases, with 9 bases of the junction left unmatched. From germline, CDR1 is SGHDT and CDR2 YYEEEE. The CDR3 DNA is TGTGCCAGCAGCTGGGAGGCTAGCGGGAGTCGAGAGACCCAGTACTTC. This translates into CASSWEASGSRETQYF.

The chain couples TRBV5-4 to TRBJ2-6, with 11 bases fitting TRBD1. V lost 0 bases, J lost 3 bases, and 2 bases stayed unmatched. The CDR3 is 17 residues long. Germline V gives CDR1 SGHNT, CDR2 YYREEE (reference sequence). CDR3 DNA: TGTGCCAGCAGCTTGGGGGACAGGGGGGTTGGGGCCAACGTCCTGACTTTC. The encoded protein is CASSLGDRGVGANVLTF.

CDR3 nucleotide sequence: TGTGCCAGCAGAAAGGGGAGGAACACAGATACGCAGTATTTT. It translates to CASRKGRNTDTQYF. V gene TRBV19 combines with J gene TRBJ2-3; tentative D call: TRBD2 (6 bases). Germline CDR1 reads LNHDA; CDR2 reads SQIVND (reference sequence). Trimming took off 9 bases at V and 2 bases at J, with 15 bases between the two ends. The length of the CDR3 is 14 residues.

This rearrangement joins TRBV11-2 to TRBJ2-1; 12 positions match TRBD2. The CDR3 is made up of 18 amino acids. J lost 4 bases, V lost 5 bases, and 12 bases had no gene match. The germline CDR1 and CDR2 sequences are SGHAT and FQNNGV. The CDR3 loop is CASSPTSGRSRAYNEQFF. CDR3 nucleotides: TGTGCCAGCAGCCCGACTAGCGGGAGAAGTCGAGCTTACAATGAGCAGTTCTTC.

This chain joins TRBV5-1 and TRBJ2-7; possibly TRBD2 for D (6 bases). CDR1 and CDR2 (germline): SGHRS, YFSETQ. The CDR3 is 14 amino acids. The V gene lost 3 bases and the J gene lost 6 bases, with 16 bases spanning the gap. The CDR3 loop is CASSSTRDFSEQYF. CDR3 nucleotides: TGCGCCAGCAGCTCCACCCGGGACTTCTCCGAGCAGTACTTC.

The rearrangement joins TRBV29-1 to TRBJ1-5; TRBD1 matches at 9 bases. The germline gives CDR1 SQVTM, CDR2 ANQGSEA. With V trimmed by 1 base and J by 5 bases, 0 bases remained unmatched. The CDR3 loop spans 13 amino acids. For the CDR3, the DNA is TGCAGCGTTGAAGGACAGGGGGATCAGCCCCAGCATTTT. It encodes CSVEGQGDQPQHF.

This clone was seen a few times. The V gene is TRBV6-5, the J gene TRBJ1-5, with 8 bases lining up with TRBD1. Per the germline V gene, CDR1 is MNHEY and CDR2 is SVGAGI. Germline trimming cut 11 bases from V and 2 bases from J; bases unmatched to any gene: 8. The CDR3 is 14 residues long. CDR3 DNA sequence: TGTGCCGCAAGCCCGACAGGGGGCAATCAGCCCCAGCATTTT. Translated: CAASPTGGNQPQHF.